The present TCR beta chain was sequenced within a study of cytomegalovirus exposure and HLA in healthy donors. Whole-study results and caveats: There were a few CMV-associated chains whose specificity for CMV antigens was confirmed in vitro. A list of 164 TCR beta chains associated with cytomegalovirus was given.

This clone was detected only once. Its antigen is not known. The CDR3 is made up of 13 amino acids. V lost 5 bases and J lost 2, with 9 bases in between. CDR1 is MDHEN, CDR2 SYDVKM, per germline. The repertoire was sequenced with immunoSEQ multiplex PCR; TCRdb's copy has only in-frame clones and lacks some. The sample consists of 90,000 to 130,000 clones, roughly 87% of them appearing once. The origin of this receptor is a woman between 18 and 29 years old in good health and CMV-seronegative. The chain has TRBV28 and TRBJ1-1, with no clear D. The sequenced sample was PBMCs. The CDR3 region is CASSGSVNTEAFF. The CDR3 nucleotides are TGTGCCAGCAGTGGCAGCGTAAACACTGAAGCTTTCTTT.